Below, 10 T cell receptor beta chains from the same sample are listed, as sequenced in a study of long-term antiretroviral therapy in people with HIV. Survey-level resolution applied to immunoSEQ assay v3.0. Sequencing used immunoSEQ multiplex PCR; TCRdb keeps in-frame clones, though not all of them. In the table there are around 26,000 clones, roughly three quarters of which are singletons. Source: unsorted PBMCs, taken 1.1 years before starting antiretroviral therapy. These TCRs come from a middle-aged woman with HIV.

This clone was detected a few times. The genes are TRBV11-3 and TRBJ2-1, with a weak D call TRBD2 (6 bases). The V end lost 5 bases, the J end lost 9 bases, and 17 bases lay between the germline ends. The CDR3 consists of 14 residues. Per the germline V gene, CDR1 is SGHNT and CDR2 is YENEEA. CDR3 amino acids: CASSPTPTGVEQFF. CDR3 coding DNA: TGTGCCAGCAGCCCAACCCCCACGGGAGTTGAGCAGTTCTTC. Full variable domain (remainder filled in from reference TRBV11-3 and TRBJ2-1): EAGVVQSPRYKIIEKKQPVAFWCNPISGHNTLYWYLQNLGQGPELLIRYENEEAVDDSQLPKDRFSAERLKGVDSTLKIQPAELGDSAVYLCASSPTPTGVEQFFGPGTRLTVL.

The gene calls are TRBV4-1 and TRBJ1-4; D not certain. Between the trimmed V and J ends, which lost 1 base and 6 bases, there was a span of 6 bases. The length of the CDR3 is 13 residues. Germline V gene sequence: CDR1 MGHRA, CDR2 YSYEKL. The CDR3 DNA follows: TGCGCCAGCAGCCAAGGACTAGATGAAAAACTGTTTTTT. It codes for CASSQGLDEKLFF.

CDR3 DNA: TGTGCCAGCAGCCAGACAGGGGCTTATGGCTACACCTTC. Translated: CASSQTGAYGYTF. V is TRBV7-2 and J is TRBJ1-2, with TRBD1 matching over 8 bases. V lost 5 bases, J lost 5 bases, and 4 bases stayed unmatched. Germline V gene lookup returns CDR1 SGHTA and CDR2 FQGNSA. This CDR3 spans 13 amino acids.

The chain has TRBV5-1 and TRBJ2-5; D is possibly TRBD2 (5 bases). The CDR3 sequence is 16 residues long. V lost 0 bases, J lost 5 bases, and 17 bases lay in between. From germline, CDR1 is SGHRS and CDR2 YFSETQ. The CDR3 bases are TGCGCCAGCAGCTTGGAGGCGGGCCGGCTTTTGGAGACCCAGTACTTC. It codes for CASSLEAGRLLETQYF.

This clone was counted only a few times. The V and J genes are TRBV28 and TRBJ2-7, with D hard to call. The CDR3 has 12 residues. CDR1 is MDHEN, CDR2 SYDVKM, per germline. V lost 6 bases, J lost 4 bases, and 10 bases lay in between. The CDR3 loop is CASSPDVYEQYF. The CDR3 DNA sequence: TGTGCCAGCAGCCCTGATGTATACGAGCAGTACTTC.

The V call is TRBV7-8, the J call TRBJ1-1, with D tentatively TRBD1 (5 bases). This CDR3 is built from 13 residues. Trimming shortened V by 5 bases and J by 1 base, and 8 bases separated the two germline ends. Germline CDR1 SGHVS, CDR2 FQNEAQ. The CDR3 DNA follows: TGTGCCAGCAGCCAAGACAGGAACACTGAAGCTTTCTTT. It translates to CASSQDRNTEAFF. The whole variable domain, remainder taken from reference TRBV7-8 and TRBJ1-1, is GAGVSQSPRYKVAKRGQDVALRCDPISGHVSLFWYQQALGQGPEFLTYFQNEAQLDKSGLPSDRFFAERPEGSVSTLKIQRTQQEDSAVYLCASSQDRNTEAFFGQGTRLTVV.

This chain joins TRBV19 and TRBJ2-1, with D perhaps TRBD2 (5 bases). The CDR3 has 14 residues. Per germline, CDR1 LNHDA and CDR2 SQIVND (reference sequence). V lost 6 bases, J lost 2 bases, and 11 bases lay in between. The CDR3 sequence is CASRQFGAYNEQFF. In DNA form, the CDR3 reads TGTGCCAGTAGGCAGTTCGGGGCCTACAATGAGCAGTTCTTC.

This clone came up once. The J gene is TRBJ2-3, the V gene TRBV6-6, with D tentatively TRBD1 (5 bases). Trimming took 5 bases from V and 2 from J, leaving 17 bases between them. This CDR3 contains 16 residues. Germline CDR1 and CDR2: MNHNY and SVGAGI (reference sequence). The CDR3 sequence: CASSGTFGAITDTQYF. The CDR3 nucleotides are TGTGCCAGCAGTGGAACGTTTGGGGCCATCACAGATACGCAGTATTTT.

The count of this clone is one. The V gene is TRBV5-8, the J gene TRBJ1-2, with D unclear. CDR3 size: 15 residues. The germline V gene has CDR1 SGHTS and CDR2 YDEGEE. V lost 0 bases and J lost 3, with 12 bases in between. This CDR3 reads CASSLVGQQDYGYTF. The CDR3 bases are TGTGCCAGCAGCTTGGTGGGCCAGCAAGACTATGGCTACACCTTC.

The V gene is TRBV5-6, the J gene TRBJ1-2, with 7 bases aligning to TRBD1. Germline V gene data show CDR1 as SGHDT and CDR2 as YYEEEE. V lost 1 base and J lost 3; bases outside the gene matches: 6. The CDR3 runs 15 residues. The CDR3 is CASSLMPGTDYGYTF. DNA for the CDR3: TGTGCCAGCAGCTTGATGCCGGGGACAGACTATGGCTACACCTTC.